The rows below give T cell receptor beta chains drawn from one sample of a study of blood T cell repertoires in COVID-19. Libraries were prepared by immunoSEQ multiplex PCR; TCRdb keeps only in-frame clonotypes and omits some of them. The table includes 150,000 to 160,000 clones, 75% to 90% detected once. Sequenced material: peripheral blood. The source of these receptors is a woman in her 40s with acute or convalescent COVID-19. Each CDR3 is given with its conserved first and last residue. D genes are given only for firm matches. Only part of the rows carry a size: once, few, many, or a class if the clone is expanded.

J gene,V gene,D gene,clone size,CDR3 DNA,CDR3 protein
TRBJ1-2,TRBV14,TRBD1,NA,TGTGCCAGCAGCCAACAGGGACCAAACAGGGGAGTAAACTATGGCTACACCTTC,CASSQQGPNRGVNYGYTF
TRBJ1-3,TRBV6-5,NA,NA,TGTGCCAGCAGTTACTCAGGGGCAAACTCTGGAAACACCATATATTTT,CASSYSGANSGNTIYF
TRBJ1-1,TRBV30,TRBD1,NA,TGTGCCTGGAGTTTTTTTTCAGGGGGATCCGGTACTGAAGCTTTCTTT,CAWSFFSGGSGTEAFF
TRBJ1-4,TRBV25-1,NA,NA,TGTGCCAGCAGTGACTCGGAGAGTTTCCATGAAAAACTGTTTTTT,CASSDSESFHEKLFF
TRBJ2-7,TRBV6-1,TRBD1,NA,TGTGCCAGCAGTGAAATGGGACAGGTCAGCTCCTACGAGCAGTACTTC,CASSEMGQVSSYEQYF
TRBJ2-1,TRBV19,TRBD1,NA,TGTGCCAGTAGTATAGGGGGCAGGGGGTACAATGAGCAGTTCTTC,CASSIGGRGYNEQFF
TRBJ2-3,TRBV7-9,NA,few,TGTGCCAGCAGCTTTCAGTCCACAGATACGCAGTATTTT,CASSFQSTDTQYF
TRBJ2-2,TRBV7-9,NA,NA,TGTGCCAGCAGCTTAGCACATCTGAACACCGGGGAGCTGTTTTTT,CASSLAHLNTGELFF
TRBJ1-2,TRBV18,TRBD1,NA,TGTGCCAGCTCACCCCAGTACAACAGGGGGCTTGGCTACACCTTC,CASSPQYNRGLGYTF
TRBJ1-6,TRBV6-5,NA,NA,TGTGCCAGCAGTCCAGGGAGGTGGGATAATTCACCCCTCCACTTT,CASSPGRWDNSPLHF
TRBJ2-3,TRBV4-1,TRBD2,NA,TGCGCCAGCAGCCAAGATGGGGGTAGCGGGGGGCCCCAAGATACGCAGTATTTT,CASSQDGGSGGPQDTQYF
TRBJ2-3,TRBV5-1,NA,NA,TGCGCCAGCAGCTTGCTTGTATATGGCACAGATACGCAGTATTTT,CASSLLVYGTDTQYF
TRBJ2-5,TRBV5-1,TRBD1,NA,TGCGCCAGCAGCCCGCAGGGACAGGTCGGGGAGACCCAGTACTTC,CASSPQGQVGETQYF
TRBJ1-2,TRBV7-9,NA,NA,TGTGCCAGCAGTTCACAGGTGGGCTATGGCTACACCTTC,CASSSQVGYGYTF
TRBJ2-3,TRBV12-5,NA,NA,TGTGCTAGTGGAGATCCTCAGGGGGCGGGGGGCACAGATACGCAGTATTTT,CASGDPQGAGGTDTQYF
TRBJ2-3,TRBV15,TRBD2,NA,TGTGCCACCAGCCGATTAGCGGGGGCGGAAGATACGCAGTATTTT,CATSRLAGAEDTQYF
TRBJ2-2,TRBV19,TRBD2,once,TGTGCCAGTAGCATTAGCGGGGGAAGCACCGGGGAGCTGTTTTTT,CASSISGGSTGELFF
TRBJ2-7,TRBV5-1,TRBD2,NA,TGCGCCAGCAGCTTGCAGACTAGCGGTCCTGGCGAGCAGTACTTC,CASSLQTSGPGEQYF
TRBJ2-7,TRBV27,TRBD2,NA,TGTGCCAGCAGTTCCCAAAGACTAGCGGGAAAGTACGAGCAGTACTTC,CASSSQRLAGKYEQYF
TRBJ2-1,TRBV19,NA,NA,TGTGCCAGTAGTCCGCGGAGAAGCTCCTACAATGAGCAGTTCTTC,CASSPRRSSYNEQFF
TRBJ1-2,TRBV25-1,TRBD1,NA,TGTGCCAGCAGTGAATCCTCAGGGGGCGGCTATGGCTACACCTTC,CASSESSGGGYGYTF
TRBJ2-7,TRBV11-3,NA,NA,TGTGCCAGCAGCACAACAGGCGATGCGTACGAGCAGTACTTC,CASSTTGDAYEQYF
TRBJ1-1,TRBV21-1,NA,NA,TGTGCCAGCAGCACCGACAGGGGGCGTGAGACTGAAGCTTTCTTT,CASSTDRGRETEAFF
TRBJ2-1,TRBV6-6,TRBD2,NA,TGTGCCAGCAGTTACGGACTAGCGAGATCTGCTTATGAGCAGTTCTTC,CASSYGLARSAYEQFF
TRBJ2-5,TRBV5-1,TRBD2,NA,TGCGCCAGCAGCCCCCGGCCTAGCGGGCACCAAGAGACCCAGTACTTC,CASSPRPSGHQETQYF
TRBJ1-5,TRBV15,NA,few,TGTGCCACCAGCAGAGATCTGGGGGGAAATCAGCCCCAGCATTTT,CATSRDLGGNQPQHF
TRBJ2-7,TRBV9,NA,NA,TGTGCCAGCAGCGTAGGACTACCCCCCTACGAGCAGTACTTC,CASSVGLPPYEQYF
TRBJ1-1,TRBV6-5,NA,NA,TGTGCCAGCAGGACGGACAGAGAGGCTTTCTTT,CASRTDREAFF
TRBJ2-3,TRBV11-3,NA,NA,TGTGCCAGCACGCTTTGGGGGGGCGGGGTTAGTACAGATACGCAGTATTTT,CASTLWGGGVSTDTQYF
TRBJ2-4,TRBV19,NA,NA,TGTGCCAGTAGTATAGGAGAGCTCCTAGCCAAAAACATTCAGTACTTC,CASSIGELLAKNIQYF
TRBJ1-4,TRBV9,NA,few,TGTGCCAGCAGCGTGCAGGGAGGGGAAACTAATGAAAAACTGTTTTTT,CASSVQGGETNEKLFF
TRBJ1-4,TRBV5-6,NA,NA,TGTGCCAGCAGCTTTGGCGCGGGGCGGGTAGAAAAACTGTTTTTT,CASSFGAGRVEKLFF
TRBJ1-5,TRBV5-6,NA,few,TGTGCCAGCAGCTCGGGGGACCAGCCCCAGCATTTT,CASSSGDQPQHF